These 25 T cell receptor beta chains came from one sample sequenced in a study of shared clonotypes between healthy human individuals (dated by TCRdb to the early 2020s). CD8 naive samples consisted of CD45RO-negative cells that were positively selected for CCR7, yielding a CD45RA+CCR7+ population without TemRA cells. The library was prepared using the immunoSEQ multiplex PCR assay. TCRdb limited this immuneACCESS table to in-frame rearrangements with V and J called. A share of clones is missing; checked studies link under half to unresolved V genes, and the rest is unexplained. This sample lists more than 500,000 clones; 95% were detected once. The ten largest clones add up to over 0.1% of the sample. The sequenced sample was naive CD8+ T cells sorted from blood. Per the publication, the cell subset or site label means: CD45RA+CCR7+. The receptors were gathered from a woman aged 25 to 45 in good health.

This chain joins TRBV7-6 and TRBJ2-7; TRBD2 matches at 9 bases. V trimming: 5 bases; J trimming: 6 bases; junction bases outside the gene matches: 14. The CDR3 has 16 amino acids. The germline V gene encodes CDR1 SGHVS and CDR2 FNYEAQ. CDR3: CASSITASGKGAEQYF. The CDR3 nucleotides read TGTGCCAGCAGCATTACCGCTAGCGGGAAGGGTGCCGAGCAGTACTTC.

The CDR3 region is CASSLSGSRGFDEQYF. For the CDR3, the DNA is TGTGCCAGCAGCCTCTCGGGGTCCCGGGGCTTTGATGAGCAGTACTTC. The chain uses TRBV7-8 and TRBJ2-7, with D tentatively TRBD1 or TRBD2 (5 bases each). The ends were cut back, 5 bases at V and 7 bases at J, with 24 bases in the middle. CDR1 is SGHVS and CDR2 is FQNEAQ in the germline V gene. There are 16 residues in the CDR3.

This sequence joins TRBV13 and TRBJ2-1; 12 nucleotides agree with TRBD2. Losses at the gene ends were 5 bases for V and 6 bases for J; bases not matched to a gene: 8. The CDR3 covers 16 residues. Looked up from germline, CDR1 is PRHDT and CDR2 is FYEKMQ (reference sequence). CDR3 DNA: TGTGCCAGCAGCCCCCTAGCGGGAGGGCCGTTCAATGAGCAGTTCTTC. This encodes CASSPLAGGPFNEQFF.

Regarding this clone: At the DNA level, this CDR3 is encoded by other sequences in the same sample as well. This chain uses TRBV27 with TRBJ2-7, with D maybe TRBD1 (5 bases). Germline CDR1 is MNHEY and CDR2 is SMNVEV (reference sequence). V lost 2 bases and J lost 3, with 5 bases in between. CDR3 size: 12 residues. The CDR3 DNA sequence: TGTGCCAGCAGTTTACAGGGCTACGAGCAGTACTTC. Amino acids: CASSLQGYEQYF.

The gene calls are TRBV6-6 and TRBJ2-7; D perhaps matches TRBD1 (6 bases). From germline, CDR1 is MNHNY and CDR2 SVGAGI (reference sequence). V lost 5 bases, J lost 6 bases, and 14 bases lay in between. The CDR3 is made up of 13 amino acids. The CDR3 sequence: CASSDHRESEQYF. The CDR3 region has the DNA TGTGCCAGCAGTGACCACAGGGAGTCCGAGCAGTACTTC.

The count of this clone is one. The V and J genes are TRBV6-5 and TRBJ2-7, with 14 nucleotides matching TRBD2. Per germline, CDR1 MNHEY and CDR2 SVGAGI. The CDR3 runs to 16 residues. V dropped 0 bases and J dropped 4; count of bases not matched to a gene: 2. CDR3 sequence (DNA): TGTGCCAGCAGTTACTCCGGGACTAGCGGGAGTTACGAGCAGTACTTC. Translated: CASSYSGTSGSYEQYF.

The chain is built from TRBV11-3 and TRBJ2-2; tentative D call: TRBD2 (6 bases). Germline V CDR1 and CDR2: SGHNT, YENEEA. Deletions cut 5 bases from V and 4 bases from J, with 17 bases between. This CDR3 spans 16 amino acids. CDR3 coding DNA: TGTGCCAGCAGCGGAACGGGAGATCTAGGCACCGGGGAGCTGTTTTTT. Amino acids: CASSGTGDLGTGELFF. The full variable domain, its missing parts supplied by reference TRBV11-3 and TRBJ2-2, is EAGVVQSPRYKIIEKKQPVAFWCNPISGHNTLYWYLQNLGQGPELLIRYENEEAVDDSQLPKDRFSAERLKGVDSTLKIQPAELGDSAVYLCASSGTGDLGTGELFFGEGSRLTVL.

CDR3 coding DNA: TGTGCCAGCAGTGAGTTGAGCGGGAGGGCCAGGGATGAGCAGTTCTTC. Its translation: CASSELSGRARDEQFF. The V call is TRBV2, the J call TRBJ2-1, with 10 bases fitting TRBD2. J gave up 8 bases and V 3 bases, and 10 bases lay outside the gene matches. The CDR3 spans 16 residues. Germline CDR1 and CDR2: SNHLY and FYNNEI.

This sequence joins TRBV10-3 and TRBJ2-1; D could derive from TRBD1 or TRBD2 (5 bases each). CDR3 size: 13 residues. Germline CDR1 ENHRY, CDR2 SYGVKD. Deletions cut 0 bases from V and 14 bases from J, with 14 bases between. Written as DNA, the CDR3 is TGTGCCATCAGTGAGTCCCGGGACGGAGAGGAGTTCTTC. It specifies CAISESRDGEEFF.

In nucleotides, the CDR3 is TGTGCCAGTAGTATAGGACTAGCAACAGATACGCAGTATTTT. Amino acids: CASSIGLATDTQYF. This sequence joins TRBV19 and TRBJ2-3; 7 nucleotides match TRBD2. The CDR3 covers 14 residues. Trimming took 1 base from V and 3 from J; bases not matched to a gene: 1. Germline V gene lookup returns CDR1 LNHDA and CDR2 SQIVND (reference sequence).

The chain joins TRBV13 to TRBJ2-1, with TRBD1 matching over 7 bases. Trimming cost V 1 base and J 0 bases; bases outside gene matches: 12. This CDR3 is built from 19 residues. Germline lookup yields CDR1 PRHDT and CDR2 FYEKMQ (reference sequence). The CDR3 is CASSLVTGSDISSYNEQFF. DNA of the CDR3: TGTGCCAGCAGCTTAGTGACAGGGTCGGATATCAGCTCCTACAATGAGCAGTTCTTC.

This clone came up a few times. The rearrangement uses TRBV27 and TRBJ2-7, with D possibly TRBD2 on 5 matching bases. The V end was cut by 3 bases, the J end by 9 bases, with 15 bases between. The CDR3 runs 13 residues. CDR1 and CDR2 (germline): MNHEY, SMNVEV (reference sequence). CDR3: CASSFHLAAWQYF. Here the CDR3 DNA reads TGTGCCAGCAGTTTCCACCTAGCTGCCTGGCAGTACTTC.

A remark on this clone: This sample includes further DNA sequences coding for the same CDR3. The rearrangement links TRBV27 to TRBJ1-1; D not resolved. The germline CDR1 and CDR2 sequences are MNHEY and SMNVEV (reference sequence). The CDR3 contains 11 residues. Trimming cost V 3 bases and J 8 bases, with 7 bases left between them. CDR3 coding DNA: TGTGCCAGCAGTTTTGGCACAGAAGCTTTCTTT. Translation gives CASSFGTEAFF.

This clone was picked up one time. Other DNA sequences from this sample encode an identical CDR3 as well. The chain combines TRBV13 with TRBJ2-5, with D unresolved. The CDR3 extends over 13 amino acids. The V gene lost 0 bases and the J gene lost 1 base, with 3 bases spanning the gap. Germline lookup yields CDR1 PRHDT and CDR2 FYEKMQ (reference sequence). The CDR3 region has the DNA TGTGCCAGCAGCTTAGGATTCCAAGAGACCCAGTACTTC. Its translation is CASSLGFQETQYF.

The chain couples TRBV2 to TRBJ1-4; D possibly corresponds to TRBD1 (6 bases). Looked up from germline, CDR1 is SNHLY and CDR2 is FYNNEI. The CDR3 has 14 amino acids. The germline V and J ends were trimmed by 10 bases and 1 base, with 13 bases remaining between them. CDR3: CAIPGGGTNEKLFF. The CDR3 nucleotides read TGTGCCATCCCCGGGGGCGGAACTAATGAAAAACTGTTTTTT.

The chain recombines TRBV10-1 with TRBJ2-3; D ambiguous. The CDR3 runs 12 residues. CDR1 WNHNN and CDR2 SYGVQD come from the germline V gene (reference sequence). Trimming shortened V by 5 bases and J by 5 bases, and 8 bases separated the two germline ends. Here the CDR3 reads CASSRTGDTQYF. CDR3 nucleotides: TGCGCCAGCAGTAGGACGGGAGATACGCAGTATTTT.

The chain employs TRBV11-2 and TRBJ2-5; D is undetermined. The J call may be faulty, since TRBJ2-7 better matches the DNA end. The CDR3 totals 15 residues. Per the germline V gene, CDR1 is SGHAT and CDR2 is FQNNGV. The CDR3 nucleotides are TGTGCCAGCAGTTGGGCCGGTTCTGCCGGTTACGAGCAGTACTTC. It is translated as CASSWAGSAGYEQYF.

The rearrangement uses TRBV28 and TRBJ2-1; D uncertain. The ends were cut back, 4 bases at V and 8 bases at J, with 9 bases in the middle. Germline V gene data show CDR1 as MDHEN and CDR2 as SYDVKM. The CDR3 length is 12 residues. In DNA, the CDR3 is TGTGCCAGCAGTTCCCGGCTCCATGAGCAGTTCTTC. Protein: CASSSRLHEQFF.

The chain has TRBV7-9 and TRBJ2-7; a possible D gene is TRBD1 (5 bases). The CDR3 totals 14 residues. The V gene lost 1 base and the J gene lost 3 bases, with 10 bases spanning the gap. The V gene's germline CDR1 is SEHNR and CDR2 FQNEAQ (reference sequence). The CDR3 region is CASSLEGYYYEQYF. As DNA, the CDR3 is TGTGCCAGCAGCTTAGAGGGGTATTACTACGAGCAGTACTTC.

The J gene is TRBJ2-7, the V gene TRBV28; the match to TRBD2 covers 8 bases. Per the germline V gene, CDR1 is MDHEN and CDR2 is SYDVKM. The CDR3 runs 15 residues. J gave up 5 bases and V 7 bases, and 13 bases lay outside the gene matches. The CDR3 reads CASTIRAGEIHEQYF. In DNA form, the CDR3 reads TGTGCCAGCACCATCCGAGCGGGGGAAATCCACGAGCAGTACTTC.

The chain links TRBV19 to TRBJ2-5; D perhaps matches TRBD1 (7 bases). The better agreement between TRBJ2-7 and the DNA end casts doubt on the J call. CDR3 length equals 16 residues. CDR1 LNHDA and CDR2 SQIVND come from the germline V gene (reference sequence). The CDR3 spells CASSIDHAGQMYEQYF. For the CDR3, the DNA is TGTGCCAGTAGTATAGATCATGCGGGACAGATGTACGAGCAGTACTTC.

This clone occurred once. Other DNA sequences in the same sample also yield this CDR3. V is TRBV11-2 and J is TRBJ1-1; D unresolved. The ends were cut back, 1 base at V and 0 bases at J, with 6 bases in the middle. This CDR3 spans 14 amino acids. The germline V gene encodes CDR1 SGHAT and CDR2 FQNNGV. The CDR3 here is CASSLGPMNTEAFF. DNA for the CDR3: TGTGCCAGCAGCTTAGGGCCTATGAACACTGAAGCTTTCTTT.

The V call is TRBV7-6, the J call TRBJ2-7; D is undetermined. The V gene's germline CDR1 is SGHVS and CDR2 FNYEAQ. The CDR3 sequence is 14 residues long. Between the trimmed V and J ends, which lost 3 bases and 2 bases, there was a span of 11 bases. The CDR3 DNA follows: TGTGCCAGCAGCTTCGGTCCCCGGGCCTACGAGCAGTACTTC. Protein sequence: CASSFGPRAYEQYF.

This clone was detected once. The rearrangement uses TRBV15 and TRBJ2-2; D uncertain. Trimming took off 1 base at V and 5 bases at J, with 8 bases between the two ends. This CDR3 has 14 amino acids. CDR1 LNHNV and CDR2 YYDKDF come from the germline V gene (reference sequence). The DNA for the CDR3 is TGTGCCACCAGCAGAGTCCCGGAGACCGGGGAGCTGTTTTTT. Its translation is CATSRVPETGELFF.

The rearrangement joins TRBV5-6 to TRBJ2-3; the D gene is possibly TRBD2 (5 bases). CDR3 length: 16 residues. V lost 2 bases, J lost 1 base, and 14 bases lay in between. Germline CDR1 reads SGHDT; CDR2 reads YYEEEE. DNA of the CDR3: TGTGCCAGCAGCTTTTCGGCCGGGGTGGGCACAGATACGCAGTATTTT. Its translation is CASSFSAGVGTDTQYF.